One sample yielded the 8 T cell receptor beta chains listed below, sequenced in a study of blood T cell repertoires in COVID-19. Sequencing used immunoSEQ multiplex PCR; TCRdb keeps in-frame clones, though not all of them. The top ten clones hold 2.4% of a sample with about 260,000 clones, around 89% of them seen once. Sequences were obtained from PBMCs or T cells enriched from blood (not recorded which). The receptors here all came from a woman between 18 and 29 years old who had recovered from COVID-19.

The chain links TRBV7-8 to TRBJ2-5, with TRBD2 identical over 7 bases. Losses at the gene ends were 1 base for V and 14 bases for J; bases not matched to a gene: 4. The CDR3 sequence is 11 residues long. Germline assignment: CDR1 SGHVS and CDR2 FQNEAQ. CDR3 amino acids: CASSLVGTIYF. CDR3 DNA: TGTGCCAGCAGCTTAGTAGGGACTATCTACTTC.

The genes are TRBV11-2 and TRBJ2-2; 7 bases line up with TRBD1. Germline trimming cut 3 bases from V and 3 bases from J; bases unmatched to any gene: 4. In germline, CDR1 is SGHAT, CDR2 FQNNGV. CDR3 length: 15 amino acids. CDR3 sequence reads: CASSFRGHDTGELFF. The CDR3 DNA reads TGTGCCAGCAGCTTTAGGGGGCACGACACCGGGGAGCTGTTTTTT.

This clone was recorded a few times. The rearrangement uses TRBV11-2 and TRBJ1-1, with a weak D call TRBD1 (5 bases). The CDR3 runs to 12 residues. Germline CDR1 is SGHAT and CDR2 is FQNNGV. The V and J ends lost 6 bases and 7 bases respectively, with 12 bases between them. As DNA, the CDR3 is TGTGCCAGCAGTGTCTCAGGGCTTGAAGCTTTCTTT. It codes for CASSVSGLEAFF.

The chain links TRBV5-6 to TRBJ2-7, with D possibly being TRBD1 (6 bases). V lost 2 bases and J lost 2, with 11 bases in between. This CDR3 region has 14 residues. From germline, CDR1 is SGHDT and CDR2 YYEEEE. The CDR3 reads CASSFWTVPYEQYF. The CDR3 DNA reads TGTGCCAGCAGCTTTTGGACAGTCCCCTACGAGCAGTACTTC.

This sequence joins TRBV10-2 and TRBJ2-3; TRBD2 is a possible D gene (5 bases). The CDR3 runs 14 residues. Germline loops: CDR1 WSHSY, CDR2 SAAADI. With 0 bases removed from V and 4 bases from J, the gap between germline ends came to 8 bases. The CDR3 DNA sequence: TGCGCCAGCAGTGAGTCGGCTAGCTCAGATACGCAGTATTTT. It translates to CASSESASSDTQYF.

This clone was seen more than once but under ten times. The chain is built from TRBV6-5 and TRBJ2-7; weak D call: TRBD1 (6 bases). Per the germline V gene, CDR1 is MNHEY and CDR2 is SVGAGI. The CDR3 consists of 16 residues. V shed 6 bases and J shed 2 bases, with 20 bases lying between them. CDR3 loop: CASRYTSTGLPYEQYF. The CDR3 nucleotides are TGTGCCAGCAGATACACGTCGACAGGCCTCCCCTACGAGCAGTACTTC.

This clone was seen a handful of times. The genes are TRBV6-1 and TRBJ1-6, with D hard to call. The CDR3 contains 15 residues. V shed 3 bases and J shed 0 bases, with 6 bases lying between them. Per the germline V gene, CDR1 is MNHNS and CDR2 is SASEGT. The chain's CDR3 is CASSDVSSYNSPLHF. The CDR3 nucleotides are TGTGCCAGCAGTGATGTGAGCTCCTATAATTCACCCCTCCACTTT.

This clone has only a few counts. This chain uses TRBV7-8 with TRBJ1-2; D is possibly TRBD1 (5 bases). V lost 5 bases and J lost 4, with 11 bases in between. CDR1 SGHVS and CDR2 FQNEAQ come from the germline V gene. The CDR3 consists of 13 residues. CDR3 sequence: CASSMDTPYGYTF. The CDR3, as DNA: TGTGCCAGCAGCATGGACACCCCCTATGGCTACACCTTC.